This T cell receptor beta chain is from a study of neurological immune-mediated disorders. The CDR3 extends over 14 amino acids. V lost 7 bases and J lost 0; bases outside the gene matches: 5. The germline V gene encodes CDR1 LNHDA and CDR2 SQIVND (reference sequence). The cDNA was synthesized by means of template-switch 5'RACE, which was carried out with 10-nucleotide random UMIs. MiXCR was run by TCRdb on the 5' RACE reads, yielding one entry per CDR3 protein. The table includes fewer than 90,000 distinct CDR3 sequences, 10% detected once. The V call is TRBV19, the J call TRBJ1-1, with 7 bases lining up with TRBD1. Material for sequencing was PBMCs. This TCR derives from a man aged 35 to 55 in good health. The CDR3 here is CASNLGQLNTEAFF. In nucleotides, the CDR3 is TGTGCCAGTAACTTGGGACAGCTGAACACTGAAGCTTTCTTT.